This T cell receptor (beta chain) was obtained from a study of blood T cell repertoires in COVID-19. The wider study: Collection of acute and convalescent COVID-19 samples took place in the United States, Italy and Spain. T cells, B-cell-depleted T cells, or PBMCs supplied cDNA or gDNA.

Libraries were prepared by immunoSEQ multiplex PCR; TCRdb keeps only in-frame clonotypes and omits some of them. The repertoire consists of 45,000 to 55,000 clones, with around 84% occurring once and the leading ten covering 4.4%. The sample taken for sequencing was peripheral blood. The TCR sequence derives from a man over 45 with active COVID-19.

Here the CDR3 DNA reads TGTGCCAGCATGTTAGGGGCATTGAGCACTGAAGCTTTCTTT. The encoded protein is CASMLGALSTEAFF. The chain recombines TRBV6-5 with TRBJ1-1; D possibly corresponds to TRBD1 (5 bases). Trimming took off 7 bases at V and 4 bases at J, with 16 bases between the two ends. The CDR3 contains 14 residues. Germline V lookup: CDR1 MNHEY, CDR2 SVGAGI.